What follows are 23 T cell receptor beta chains derived from one specimen sequenced in a study of blood T cells in healthy people across ages. A sample-barcoded 5' primer and a J-beta primer mix were used in a second PCR of roughly 7 to 12 cycles. TCRdb fed the 5' RACE reads into MiXCR, producing one record per CDR3 protein. In the table there are approximately 810,000 distinct CDR3 sequences, about 28% of which are singletons. What was sequenced was blood. The receptors stem from a woman of 80 years or more in good health.

This clonotype occurred a few times. A read error may produce the germline difference seen at one junction end. The V call is TRBV19, the J call TRBJ2-3, with D possibly TRBD1 on 6 matching bases. Germline V lookup: CDR1 LNHDA, CDR2 SQIVND (reference sequence). The CDR3 runs 16 residues. This CDR3 is CASSRRTATSTDAQYF. As DNA, the CDR3 is TGTGCCAGTAGTAGAAGGACAGCAACCAGCACAGATGCGCAGTATTTT.

The chain recombines TRBV27 with TRBJ1-2; D is unresolved. The CDR3 length is 13 residues. The germline gives CDR1 MNHEY, CDR2 SMNVEV (reference sequence). V dropped 3 bases and J dropped 8 bases, with 13 bases sitting between them. CDR3 in amino acids: CASSFGREGGYTF. DNA for the CDR3: TGTGCCAGCAGTTTTGGTAGGGAAGGCGGCTACACCTTC.

Regarding this clonotype: Since a much larger clone is just one base distant, this may be a read error. This sequence joins TRBV27 and TRBJ2-5; D possibly matches TRBD1 or TRBD2 (6 bases each). V shed 5 bases and J shed 11 bases, with 18 bases lying between them. The CDR3 loop spans 13 amino acids. CDR1 and CDR2 from the germline V gene are MNHEY and SMNVEV (reference sequence). For the CDR3, the DNA is TGTGCCAGCAGTCACACAGGGAGGAGTGAGCAGTACTTC. Its protein product is CASSHTGRSEQYF.

This clonotype was picked up many times. The V gene is TRBV18, the J gene TRBJ2-3; 7 nucleotides match TRBD2. Unmatched junction bases numbered 6, after V lost 6 bases and J lost 6 bases. The germline V gene has CDR1 KGHSH and CDR2 LQKENI. This CDR3 spans 13 amino acids. The CDR3: CASSPGAGDTQYF. The CDR3 nucleotides read TGTGCCAGCTCGCCGGGAGCGGGGGATACGCAGTATTTT.

This clonotype was picked up many times. This may stem from a read error, because a much larger clone lies one nucleotide away. The chain couples TRBV5-1 to TRBJ2-5; D is undetermined. The CDR3 loop spans 12 amino acids. Germline CDR1 SGHRS, CDR2 YFSETQ. The CDR3 DNA is TGTGCCAGCAGCTTACTCCAAGAGACCCAGTACTTC. Amino acids: CASSLLQETQYF.

This clonotype was observed at least ten times. The V call is TRBV5-4, the J call TRBJ2-1, with 8 bases aligning to TRBD1. V lost 3 bases and J lost 4; bases outside the gene matches: 6. Germline CDR1 and CDR2: SGHNT and YYREEE (reference sequence). The CDR3 length is 15 residues. The CDR3 coding sequence is TGTGCCAGCAGCTACCGACAGGGGAGTTACAATGAGCAGTTCTTC. Its translation is CASSYRQGSYNEQFF.

This clonotype appeared a few times. V is TRBV12-3 or TRBV12-4 and J is TRBJ2-3, with TRBD1 matching 9 bases. V was pared by 7 bases and J by 4 bases, with 6 bases of the junction left unmatched. This CDR3 is 14 amino acids long. In DNA, the CDR3 is TGTGCCAGCAATAAACAGGGGGCAGCAGATACGCAGTATTTT. Protein: CASNKQGAADTQYF.

This clonotype was recorded many times. The chain joins TRBV12-3 or TRBV12-4 to TRBJ1-2, with no clear D. The CDR3 is 12 residues long. V lost 2 bases and J 8 bases, leaving 9 bases between the germline ends. The DNA of the CDR3 is TGTGCCAGCAGTTTATCGGACCTAGGCTACACCTTC. It encodes CASSLSDLGYTF.

In this sample, this clonotype turned up many times. The chain recombines TRBV5-1 with TRBJ2-1; TRBD2 might be the D (6 bases). V was pared by 0 bases and J by 7 bases, with 14 bases between. CDR1 SGHRS and CDR2 YFSETQ come from the germline V gene. This CDR3 has 15 amino acids. CDR3 amino acids: CASSLELGLLNEQFF. The CDR3 DNA reads TGCGCCAGCAGCTTGGAATTGGGACTCTTGAATGAGCAGTTCTTC.

The table lists this clonotype with a few counts. This chain joins TRBV21-1 and TRBJ1-1. TRBV21-1 counts as a pseudogene. This CDR3 is 14 amino acids long. The CDR3, as DNA: TGTGCCAGCAGCAAAGGGAAGGGGAGGACTGAAGCTTTCTTT. It translates to CASSKGKGRTEAFF.

J is TRBJ2-7 and V is TRBV20-1, with 9 bases that match TRBD1. CDR1 is DFQATT and CDR2 is SNEGSKA in the germline V gene (reference sequence). CDR3 length: 11 amino acids. Trimming cost V 7 bases and J 2 bases; bases outside gene matches: 0. The CDR3 coding sequence is TGCAGTGGACAGGGGGCCTACGAGCAGTACTTC. Protein: CSGQGAYEQYF.

The sample holds a few counts of this clonotype. A read error may account for a junction end that differs from germline. The chain recombines TRBV20-1 with TRBJ1-4; D remains unclear. The germline CDR1 and CDR2 sequences are DFQATT and SNEGSKA (reference sequence). The CDR3 runs to 12 residues. Written as DNA, the CDR3 is TGCAGTGCTAGAGGGCGAAATGAAGAACTGTTTTTT. Its protein is CSARGRNEELFF.

Concerning this clonotype: Germline and junction disagree at one end, which may indicate a read error. The chain recombines TRBV11-3 with TRBJ2-1; maybe TRBD1 (5 bases). Looked up from germline, CDR1 is SGHNT and CDR2 is YENEEA. This CDR3 is 15 amino acids long. CDR3: CAGSLDQGSYNEQFF. The CDR3 DNA reads as TGTGCCGGCAGCTTAGATCAGGGCAGCTACAATGAGCAGTTCTTC.

V usage is TRBV6-2 or TRBV6-3 and J usage is TRBJ2-5; TRBD1 matches 7 bases. V shed 7 bases and J 3 bases; nucleotides not matched to a gene: 5. The CDR3 sequence is 13 residues long. CDR1 and CDR2 from the germline V gene are MNHEY and SVGEGT. CDR3 in amino acids: CASKPTGKETQYF. The DNA of the CDR3 is TGTGCCAGCAAGCCGACAGGGAAAGAGACCCAGTACTTC.

The chain uses TRBV6-1 and TRBJ2-1; 9 bases are a match to TRBD2. The junction had 12 bases not matched to a gene; V was cut back by 6 bases and J by 0 bases. There are 18 residues in the CDR3. Per the germline V gene, CDR1 is MNHNS and CDR2 is SASEGT. The CDR3 here is CASSPRSGGPSSYNEQFF. The CDR3 DNA reads as TGTGCCAGCAGCCCGAGGAGCGGGGGGCCCAGCTCCTACAATGAGCAGTTCTTC.

This clonotype was observed once. The CDR3 does not close with the conserved phenylalanine or tryptophan, likely indicating a read error. This rearrangement joins TRBV11-2 to TRBJ2-2; D is uncertain. CDR3 size: 14 residues. Germline values: CDR1 SGHAT, CDR2 FQNNGV. V was pared by 3 bases and J by 2 bases, with 7 bases between. CDR3 sequence (DNA): TGTGCCAGCAGCTTTACAGTAAACACCGGGGAGCTGTTTTTG. This gives the protein CASSFTVNTGELFL.

This clonotype was picked up many times. This chain links TRBV2 with TRBJ2-5, with TRBD2 matching 7 bases. With V trimmed by 6 bases and J by 5 bases, 9 bases remained unmatched. CDR3 length equals 14 residues. Germline V gives CDR1 SNHLY, CDR2 FYNNEI. CDR3 nucleotides: TGTGCCAGCAGAGGACTAGAACGGACGGAGACCCAGTACTTC. Translated, it gives CASRGLERTETQYF.

This clonotype was recorded many times. CDR3 amino acids: CASSLRTGNIKQYF. CDR3 coding DNA: TGTGCCAGCAGCTTAAGGACCGGGAACATTAAGCAGTACTTC. The chain employs TRBV13 and TRBJ2-7, with TRBD2 as a possible D gene (5 bases). This CDR3 contains 14 residues. Deletions cut 2 bases from V and 8 bases from J, with 16 bases between. Germline values: CDR1 PRHDT, CDR2 FYEKMQ (reference sequence). Full variable domain (rest looked up from reference TRBV13 and TRBJ2-7): AAGVIQSPRHLIKEKRETATLKCYPIPRHDTVYWYQQGPGQDPQFLISFYEKMQSDKGSIPDRFSAQQFSDYHSELNMSSLELGDSALYFCASSLRTGNIKQYFGPGTRLTVT.

This clonotype has a count of ten or more. This rearrangement joins TRBV29-1 to TRBJ2-1; 10 bases are a match to TRBD2. The CDR3 covers 13 residues. Looked up from germline, CDR1 is SQVTM and CDR2 is ANQGSEA. With 8 bases clipped from V and 7 bases from J, the junction kept 8 bases outside the gene matches. CDR3 nucleotide sequence: TGCAGCCATAGCGGGGGGCCTAGTAATGAGCAGTTCTTC. Translated, it gives CSHSGGPSNEQFF.

This chain links TRBV18 with TRBJ2-5, with 8 bases matching TRBD2. J gave up 3 bases and V 5 bases, and 11 bases lay outside the gene matches. Germline V gives CDR1 KGHSH, CDR2 LQKENI. The CDR3 loop spans 16 amino acids. CDR3 DNA: TGTGCCAGCTCATCGATAAGCGGGGGACTAAAAGAGACCCAGTACTTC. It codes for CASSSISGGLKETQYF.

This clonotype has just a few counts. The chain has TRBV6-2 or TRBV6-3 and TRBJ2-5; D possibly uses TRBD1 or TRBD2 (5 bases each). The V gene lost 0 bases and the J gene lost 5 bases, with 13 bases spanning the gap. The CDR3 is 15 amino acids. The germline gives CDR1 MNHEY, CDR2 SVGEGT. CDR3 sequence (DNA): TGTGCCAGCAGTTACTCGTCCCAGGGACGTGAGACCCAGTACTTC. This encodes CASSYSSQGRETQYF.

Of note for this clonotype: A much larger clone lies one base from this, so it may be a read error. The chain is built from TRBV6-1 and TRBJ1-4, with 9 bases fitting TRBD1. CDR3 length: 15 residues. From germline, CDR1 is MNHNS and CDR2 SASEGT. The J segment lost 7 bases and the V segment lost 3 bases, leaving 6 bases of the junction unmatched. This CDR3 reads CASSDSGTGTEKLFF. CDR3 nucleotide sequence: TGTGCCAGCAGTGATTCCGGGACAGGGACTGAAAAACTGTTTTTT.

This clonotype occurred many times. This chain links TRBV6-6 with TRBJ1-5; no clear D. Germline CDR1 and CDR2: MNHNY and SVGAGI (reference sequence). The germline V and J ends were trimmed by 2 bases and 0 bases, with 8 bases remaining between them. CDR3 length equals 15 residues. The CDR3: CASSYNPYSNQPQHF. CDR3 in DNA: TGTGCCAGCAGTTACAACCCGTATAGCAATCAGCCCCAGCATTTT.